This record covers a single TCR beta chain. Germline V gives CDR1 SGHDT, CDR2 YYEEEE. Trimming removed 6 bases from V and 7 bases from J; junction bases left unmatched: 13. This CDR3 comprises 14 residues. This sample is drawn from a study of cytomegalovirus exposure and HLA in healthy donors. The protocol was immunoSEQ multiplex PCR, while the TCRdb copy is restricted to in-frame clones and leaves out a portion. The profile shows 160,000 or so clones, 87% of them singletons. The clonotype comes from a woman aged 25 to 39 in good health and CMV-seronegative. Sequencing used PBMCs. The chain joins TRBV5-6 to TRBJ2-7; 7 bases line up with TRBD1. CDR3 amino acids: CASNPTGFLGEQYF. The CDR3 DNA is TGTGCCAGCAACCCGACAGGGTTTTTGGGGGAGCAGTACTTC. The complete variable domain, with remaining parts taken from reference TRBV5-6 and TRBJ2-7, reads DAGVTQSPTHLIKTRGQQVTLRCSPKSGHDTVSWYQQALGQGPQFIFQYYEEEERQRGNFPDRFSGHQFPNYSSELNVNALLLGDSALYLCASNPTGFLGEQYFGPGTRLTVT.